This T cell receptor (beta chain) originates from a study of neurological immune-mediated disorders. TCRdb called the 5' RACE reads again in MiXCR, with one record for every CDR3 protein. The sample has tens of thousands of distinct CDR3 sequences; almost 3.5% are singletons. Within the sample, this clonotype is medium-sized. Trimming left V 8 bases short and J 6 bases short, with 9 bases between. This CDR3 is built from 11 residues. Sequenced input: PBMCs. The V gene is TRBV12-3 or TRBV12-4, the J gene TRBJ2-3; the D gene is possibly TRBD1 (5 bases). This receptor was identified in a middle-aged man with multiple sclerosis. Written as DNA, the CDR3 is TGTGCCAGCTCCTACAGGGATACGCAGTATTTT. Its protein is CASSYRDTQYF.